Here is one TCR beta chain with its context. The CDR3 sequence is 13 residues long. The V gene's germline CDR1 is SGHRS and CDR2 YFSETQ. Trimming took 1 base from V and 4 from J, leaving 8 bases between them. This sample was taken from a study of blood T cells in healthy people across ages. Combining a sample-barcoded 5' primer with a J-beta primer mix, a second PCR ran for about 7 to 11 cycles. Each CDR3 protein gets one entry after TCRdb re-called the 5' RACE reads with MiXCR. Among about 570,000 distinct CDR3 sequences listed, approximately 27% were seen once. This TCR was recovered from a woman between 70 and 85 years old in good health. The sequencing sample was made of blood. This sequence joins TRBV5-1 and TRBJ1-2; D remains unclear. The DNA of the CDR3 is TGCGCCAGCAGCTTGTCGGCGGCCTATGGCTACACCTTC. As protein: CASSLSAAYGYTF.